The 8 T cell receptor beta chains given below trace back to one sample, sequenced in a study of blood T cell repertoires in COVID-19. Repertoires were generated with immunoSEQ multiplex PCR, while TCRdb's copy carries only in-frame clones and drops some. The data hold 150,000 to 200,000 clones, with roughly 82% observed a single time. The sample taken for sequencing was peripheral blood. These receptors all come from a woman younger than 45 with acute or convalescent COVID-19.

The chain carries TRBV5-1 and TRBJ1-2; maybe TRBD1 (6 bases). Trimming removed 8 bases from V and 0 bases from J, with 14 bases in between. Germline CDR1 and CDR2: SGHRS and YFSETQ. The CDR3 has 14 amino acids. As DNA, the CDR3 is TGCGCCAGGCTCACAGGGCCACCTAACTATGGCTACACCTTC. This translates into CARLTGPPNYGYTF.

The chain combines TRBV6-2 or TRBV6-3 with TRBJ1-1, with a weak D call TRBD1 (5 bases). The V gene's germline CDR1 is MNHEY and CDR2 SVGEGT. The V gene lost 5 bases and the J gene lost 5 bases, with 21 bases spanning the gap. The CDR3 is made up of 16 amino acids. CDR3 in DNA: TGTGCCAGCAGTCGGTCCTTCGGACAAGCTCGGACTGAAGCTTTCTTT. This sequence encodes CASSRSFGQARTEAFF.

The V call is TRBV3-1 (or the pseudogene TRBV3-2), the J call TRBJ2-7; 9 bases line up with TRBD1. CDR1 is LGHDT and CDR2 is YNNKEL in the germline V gene (reference sequence). This CDR3 has 23 residues. V shed 1 base and J 6 bases; nucleotides not matched to a gene: 31. CDR3 sequence: CASSQGPGQGGPTYLCNPIEQYF. Written as DNA, the CDR3 is TGTGCCAGCAGCCAAGGTCCGGGACAGGGTGGGCCGACCTACCTCTGCAACCCCATCGAGCAGTACTTC.

This chain joins TRBV19 and TRBJ1-1; 10 bases line up with TRBD1. The CDR3 covers 17 residues. CDR1 is LNHDA and CDR2 is SQIVND in the germline V gene (reference sequence). With V trimmed by 5 bases and J by 8 bases, 17 bases remained unmatched. CDR3 sequence (DNA): TGTGCCAGTAGTCCGACAGGGGGCCGGGGGCTGGACGAAGAAGCTTTCTTT. Residues: CASSPTGGRGLDEEAFF.

The V call is TRBV25-1, the J call TRBJ1-4; 8 bases fit TRBD1. The V segment lost 1 base and the J segment 7 bases; nucleotides outside the gene matches: 5. CDR1 and CDR2 from the germline V gene are MGHDK and SYGVNS. CDR3 length: 15 amino acids. In DNA form, the CDR3 reads TGTGCCAGCAGTGAATGGACAGGGACGGCTGAAAAACTGTTTTTT. It codes for CASSEWTGTAEKLFF.

This clone was recorded once. The V gene is TRBV5-6, the J gene TRBJ1-2, with 7 positions matching TRBD1. CDR1 and CDR2 from the germline V gene are SGHDT and YYEEEE. The CDR3 contains 14 residues. After removal of 2 bases from V and 5 bases from J, the junction contained 6 bases not matched to a gene. The CDR3 protein is CASSFNRGRYGYTF. CDR3 in DNA: TGTGCCAGCAGCTTCAACAGGGGCAGGTATGGCTACACCTTC.

The chain employs TRBV30 and TRBJ1-5; 7 bases match TRBD1. Germline CDR1 is GTSNPN and CDR2 is SVGIG (reference sequence). J gave up 3 bases and V 3 bases, and 5 bases lay outside the gene matches. The CDR3 length is 14 residues. CDR3 sequence: CAWRQQGNNQPQHF. CDR3 coding DNA: TGTGCCTGGAGGCAACAGGGGAACAATCAGCCCCAGCATTTT.

The chain uses TRBV14 and TRBJ2-1; D gene ambiguous. The germline V gene encodes CDR1 SGHDN and CDR2 FVKESK. V was cut by 1 base and J by 8 bases, with 6 bases left in between. The CDR3 contains 12 residues. The CDR3 loop reads CASSQVWHEQFF. The DNA of the CDR3 is TGTGCCAGCAGCCAAGTATGGCATGAGCAGTTCTTC.